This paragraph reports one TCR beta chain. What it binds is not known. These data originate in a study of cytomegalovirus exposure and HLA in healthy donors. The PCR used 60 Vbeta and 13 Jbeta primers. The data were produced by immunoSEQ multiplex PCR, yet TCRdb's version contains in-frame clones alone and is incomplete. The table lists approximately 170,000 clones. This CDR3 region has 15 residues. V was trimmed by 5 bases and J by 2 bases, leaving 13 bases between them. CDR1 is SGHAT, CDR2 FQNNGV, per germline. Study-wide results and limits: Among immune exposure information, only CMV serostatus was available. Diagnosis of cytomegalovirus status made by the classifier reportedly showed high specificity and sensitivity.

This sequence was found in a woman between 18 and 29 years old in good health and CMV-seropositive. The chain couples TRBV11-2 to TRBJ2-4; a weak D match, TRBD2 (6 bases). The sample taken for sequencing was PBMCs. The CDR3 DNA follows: TGTGCCAGCAGCCAGAACGCGGGGCCCAAAAACATTCAGTACTTC. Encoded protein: CASSQNAGPKNIQYF.